This T cell receptor beta chain was identified during a study of blood T cell repertoires in COVID-19. As for the study in general: All recovered Cohort 3 donors got two negative PCRs, got clearance, or saw symptom resolution.

Recruitment covered roughly 22 US areas and drew participants whose ages spanned about 18 to 95 years. Cohort placement rested on clinical history that participants reported themselves. The germline V gene has CDR1 SNHLY and CDR2 FYNNEI. Trimming shortened V by 4 bases and J by 6 bases, and 5 bases separated the two germline ends. The CDR3 is 11 residues long. In the original processing: Estimates of nucleated cell counts were drawn from the amplification of reference gene primers. This table comes from immunoSEQ multiplex PCR, and its TCRdb copy is limited to in-frame clones, with some not included. V, J and clone size reflect that table, while D and trimming were determined from the DNA. The sample comprises 150,000 to 200,000 clones, about 85% of which are singletons, and around 24% rests with the top ten.

The sample consisted of PBMCs or T cells enriched from blood (not recorded which). The chain couples TRBV2 to TRBJ2-3; D unresolved. The sequence was obtained from a woman between 40 and 55 years old in a cohort exposed to, infected with or recovered from COVID-19 (not recorded which). CDR3: CASSAKDTQYF. CDR3 coding DNA: TGTGCCAGCAGTGCTAAGGATACGCAGTATTTT.